The clone carrying this TCR beta chain has just a few counts. This record comes from a study of beta chain features in type 1 diabetes. Since all of the isolated RNA was reverse transcribed, expressed TCRB transcripts were what got sequenced. The average output of naive, central memory and regulatory T cell samples was 3.6 million or so reads. Some clones are missing from TCRdb's copy, which holds only in-frame ones; the method was immunoSEQ multiplex PCR. There are under 450,000 clones in the sample; more than 12% occur only once, and roughly 0.019% lies in the top ten. With 7 bases removed from V and 7 bases from J, the gap between germline ends came to 10 bases. CDR3 size: 11 residues. Per the germline V gene, CDR1 is SEHNR and CDR2 is FQNEAQ (reference sequence).

Input material: naive CD4+ T cells from blood. The genes are TRBV7-9 and TRBJ1-1; weak D call: TRBD1 (5 bases). This clonotype originated in a woman in her late teens or twenties in good health. The CDR3 coding sequence is TGTGCCAGCAACGGGGGGTATGAAGCTTTCTTT. Protein sequence: CASNGGYEAFF.